This T cell receptor beta chain came from a study of beta chain features in type 1 diabetes. This clone was seen only a few times. V dropped 3 bases and J dropped 5 bases, with 11 bases sitting between them. CDR3 length equals 12 residues. Germline V gene data show CDR1 as GTSNPN and CDR2 as SVGIG (reference sequence). As every portion of the isolated RNA was reverse transcribed, the sequencing read expressed TCRB transcripts. The protocol was immunoSEQ multiplex PCR, while the TCRdb copy is restricted to in-frame clones and leaves out a portion. Of about half a million clones listed, roughly 31% are singletons.

The sample consisted of naive CD4+ T cells from blood. The V gene is TRBV30, the J gene TRBJ2-7; D is perhaps TRBD1 or TRBD2 (6 bases each). The receptor was derived from a man between 18 and 29 years old in good health. The CDR3 nucleotides are TGTGCCTGGAGAGGGGGGCACCACGAGCAGTACTTC. Protein product: CAWRGGHHEQYF.